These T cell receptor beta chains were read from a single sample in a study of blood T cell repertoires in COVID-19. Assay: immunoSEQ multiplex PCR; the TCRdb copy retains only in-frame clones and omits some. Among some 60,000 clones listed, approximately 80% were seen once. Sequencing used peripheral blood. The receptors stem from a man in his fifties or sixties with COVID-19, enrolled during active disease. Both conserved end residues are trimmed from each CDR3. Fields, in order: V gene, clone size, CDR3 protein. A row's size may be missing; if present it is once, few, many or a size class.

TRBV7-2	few	ASSLVGTGSPSETQY
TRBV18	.	ASSPAQNSYEQY
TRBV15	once	ATSSKRGGTEAF
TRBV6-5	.	ASSSGQGYEQY
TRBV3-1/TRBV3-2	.	ACADSGSLGEQF
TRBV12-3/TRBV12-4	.	ASSSGSTGELF
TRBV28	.	ASETGLQPQH
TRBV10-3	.	ASMVGRGAGELF
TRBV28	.	ASSSEDRIEAF
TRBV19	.	ASSIADRGVGGYT
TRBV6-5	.	ASSYSRGQLYEQY
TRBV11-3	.	ASSLGAEPHQETQY
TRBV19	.	ASRRWGGGVNNQPQH
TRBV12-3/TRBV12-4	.	ASSPTSNTQY
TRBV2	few	ASRQSLFGGTHQPQH
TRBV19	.	ASSPLGQGRNTIY
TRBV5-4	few	ASSYPQGGRNSPLH
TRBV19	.	ASSGGRTGNNEQF
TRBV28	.	ASSLPMTATEAF
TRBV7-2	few	ASSQAGNEQF
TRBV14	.	ASSQHRGVETQY
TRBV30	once	AWSPLQLAGRVGGNIQY
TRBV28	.	ASSTGTSREEQY
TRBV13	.	ASSILAGPYEQY
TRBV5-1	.	ASSLATSGSYNEQF
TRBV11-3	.	ASSSTGGTGELF
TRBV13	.	ASSSRGGELF
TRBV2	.	ASRLFGLAGAATGELF
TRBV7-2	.	ASSVLGQNSYEQY
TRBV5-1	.	ASSWRGHTEAF
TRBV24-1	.	ATSDSPETGIYNEQF
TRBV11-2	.	ASSRRTSEYQETQY
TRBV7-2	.	ASSLEAWSGNTIY
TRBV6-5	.	ASSKRLAGVVEQY
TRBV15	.	ATSRDRGGAGELF
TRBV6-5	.	ASCPGTGGNIQY